Following are 23 T cell receptor beta chains from one sample sequenced in a study of T-cell memory formation after mild COVID-19. From the 5' RACE reads, TCRdb called clonotypes with MiXCR, one entry per CDR3 protein. Among 200,000 to 250,000 distinct CDR3 sequences, 9.5% were seen once, and the ten largest hold about 3.8%. Material for sequencing was PBMCs or a T cell subset sorted from them (not recorded which). These receptors were taken from a man aged 18 to 29 who had mild COVID-19 (a few samples of this study predate the infection). Cell type and time point are not known.

V is TRBV27 and J is TRBJ1-4; D ambiguous. V lost 5 bases to trimming and J lost 4 bases, with 11 bases between them. The CDR3 contains 14 residues. Germline V lookup: CDR1 MNHEY, CDR2 SMNVEV (reference sequence). The CDR3 region has the DNA TGTGCCAGCAGTGTAGGACGGCTTAATGAAAAACTGTTTTTT. Protein product: CASSVGRLNEKLFF.

This clonotype has just a few counts. The chain uses TRBV4-1 and TRBJ1-2, with D possibly being TRBD1 (5 bases). Trimming removed 0 bases at V and 7 bases at J, with 12 bases between. Germline V gene lookup returns CDR1 MGHRA and CDR2 YSYEKL. The length of the CDR3 is 14 residues. CDR3 sequence (DNA): TGCGCCAGCAGCCAAGAAATGGGGGTAGGTGGCTACACCTTC. It specifies CASSQEMGVGGYTF.

In this sample, this clonotype turned up many times. V and J are TRBV12-3 or TRBV12-4 and TRBJ1-1; 11 bases are shared with TRBD1. The CDR3 spans 14 residues. Losses at the gene ends were 5 bases for V and 8 bases for J; bases not matched to a gene: 7. CDR3 coding DNA: TGTGCCAGCAGTATAGGACAGGGGGCGGCGGAAGCTTTCTTT. It is translated as CASSIGQGAAEAFF.

The genes are TRBV19 and TRBJ2-7; D uncertain. CDR3 length: 15 amino acids. Trimming stripped 1 base from V and 3 bases from J, with 13 bases between. Germline lookup yields CDR1 LNHDA and CDR2 SQIVND (reference sequence). This chain's CDR3 is CASSIAETIFYEQYF. DNA of the CDR3: TGTGCCAGTAGTATAGCTGAGACGATATTCTACGAGCAGTACTTC.

The V call is TRBV9, the J call TRBJ2-3, with 9 bases fitting TRBD1. V lost 0 bases and J lost 5; bases outside the gene matches: 7. In germline, CDR1 is SGDLS, CDR2 YYNGEE. The CDR3 contains 16 residues. CDR3 coding DNA: TGTGCCAGCAGCGTAGGAGGGACAGGGTGGGAAGATACGCAGTATTTT. Its protein product is CASSVGGTGWEDTQYF.

This clonotype appeared a few times. This chain joins TRBV5-1 and TRBJ2-1, with 8 positions matching TRBD1. J gave up 9 bases and V 7 bases, and 6 bases lay outside the gene matches. The CDR3 spans 12 residues. Germline V gene data show CDR1 as SGHRS and CDR2 as YFSETQ. The CDR3 region is CASGSGGGEQFF. For the CDR3, the DNA is TGCGCCAGCGGCTCAGGGGGCGGTGAGCAGTTCTTC. The entire variable domain, with the rest obtained from reference TRBV5-1 and TRBJ2-1, is as follows: KAGVTQTPRYLIKTRGQQVTLSCSPISGHRSVSWYQQTPGQGLQFLFEYFSETQRNKGNFPGRFSGRQFSNSRSEMNVSTLELGDSALYLCASGSGGGEQFFGPGTRLTVL.

This clonotype was seen repeatedly, ten times or more. CDR3 coding DNA: TGTGCCATCAGTGCCTCGGCCACCTACGAGCAGTACGTC. This codes for CAISASATYEQYV. The chain couples TRBV10-3 to TRBJ2-7; D is uncertain. Deletions cut 4 bases from V and 2 bases from J, with 9 bases between. There are 13 residues in the CDR3. CDR1 ENHRY and CDR2 SYGVKD come from the germline V gene.

This clonotype turned up a few times. The chain links TRBV18 to TRBJ1-1; TRBD1 matches at 8 bases. V was clipped by 3 bases and J by 6 bases; unmatched bases: 9. The V gene's germline CDR1 is KGHSH and CDR2 LQKENI. This CDR3 is built from 15 residues. The CDR3 bases are TGTGCCAGCTCACCTAATTTACCACAGGGGGCTGAAGCTTTCTTT. Its translation: CASSPNLPQGAEAFF.

This sequence joins TRBV2 and TRBJ2-3; 8 nucleotides align to TRBD2. This CDR3 contains 17 residues. The V and J ends lost 6 bases and 8 bases, in that order; junction bases with no gene match: 19. Per the germline V gene, CDR1 is SNHLY and CDR2 is FYNNEI. As DNA, the CDR3 is TGTGCCAGCAGCGGACGTATAGGTGGTAGCGGGGACGTTACGCAGTATTTT. Its translation is CASSGRIGGSGDVTQYF.

This chain joins TRBV7-3 and TRBJ2-1, with D maybe TRBD2 (6 bases). V shed 1 base and J shed 3 bases, with 22 bases lying between them. In germline, CDR1 is SGHTA, CDR2 FQGTGA. The CDR3 runs to 19 residues. This CDR3 reads CASSLKGSGLNGGYNEQFF. Written as DNA, the CDR3 is TGTGCCAGCAGCTTAAAGGGTTCGGGGCTTAACGGGGGCTACAATGAGCAGTTCTTC. The full variable domain, with the rest looked up from reference TRBV7-3 and TRBJ2-1, is GAGVSQTPSNKVTEKGKYVELRCDPISGHTALYWYRQSLGQGPEFLIYFQGTGAADDSGLPNDRFFAVRPEGSVSTLKIQRTERGDSAVYLCASSLKGSGLNGGYNEQFFGPGTRLTVL.

This clonotype was picked up many times. The rearrangement uses TRBV4-3 and TRBJ1-1; D gene unclear. Germline V lookup: CDR1 LGHNA, CDR2 YSLEER. The CDR3 has 14 amino acids. With 4 bases removed from V and 8 bases from J, the gap between germline ends came to 17 bases. The CDR3 nucleotides are TGCGCCAGCAGCCGGCGAGAGGGCGGCAGCGAAGCTTTCTTT. This sequence encodes CASSRREGGSEAFF.

The chain uses TRBV7-9 and TRBJ2-5, with a tentative D call TRBD2 (6 bases). There are 16 residues in the CDR3. Germline V gene lookup returns CDR1 SEHNR and CDR2 FQNEAQ (reference sequence). V shed 6 bases and J shed 1 base, with 18 bases lying between them. The DNA of the CDR3 is TGTGCCAGCAGTCGAAGACTAGGTCGGCCCCAAGAGACCCAGTACTTC. It codes for CASSRRLGRPQETQYF.

This clonotype came up a few times. The chain has TRBV5-1 and TRBJ1-1; D perhaps matches TRBD1 (5 bases). This CDR3 has 14 amino acids. V was clipped by 2 bases and J by 3 bases, with 11 bases between them. The germline CDR1 and CDR2 sequences are SGHRS and YFSETQ. In DNA form, the CDR3 reads TGCGCCAGCAGCTTTCGGGGCAGAGACACTGAAGCTTTCTTT. Its protein is CASSFRGRDTEAFF.

This clonotype has just a few counts. The chain couples TRBV7-8 to TRBJ1-5; 8 bases align to TRBD1. The CDR3 covers 14 residues. V trimming: 5 bases; J trimming: 4 bases; junction bases outside the gene matches: 4. Germline V gives CDR1 SGHVS, CDR2 FQNEAQ. CDR3 sequence reads: CASSTRTGNQPQHF. The CDR3 DNA sequence: TGTGCCAGCAGCACCCGGACAGGGAATCAGCCCCAGCATTTT.

The chain joins TRBV20-1 to TRBJ2-3; D may match TRBD1 or TRBD2 (5 bases each). This CDR3 has 15 residues. Per germline, CDR1 DFQATT and CDR2 SNEGSKA (reference sequence). Trimming pared 1 base from V and 4 bases from J, leaving 15 bases between. The CDR3 coding sequence is TGCAGTGCTAGAGCCCCGGGGACCGGGCCAGATACGCAGTATTTT. Its translation: CSARAPGTGPDTQYF.

V is TRBV2 and J is TRBJ2-5; 9 positions agree with TRBD1. Losses at the gene ends were 6 bases for V and 4 bases for J; bases not matched to a gene: 9. CDR3 size: 15 residues. Germline V lookup: CDR1 SNHLY, CDR2 FYNNEI. The CDR3 coding sequence is TGTGCCAGCAGCGCCATGACAGGGGGGTCAGAGACCCAGTACTTC. This translates into CASSAMTGGSETQYF.

The chain combines TRBV20-1 with TRBJ2-3, with 11 positions matching TRBD2. V shed 6 bases and J 3 bases; nucleotides not matched to a gene: 5. Germline CDR1 DFQATT, CDR2 SNEGSKA (reference sequence). The CDR3 is 14 amino acids. The DNA of the CDR3 is TGCAGTGCCCTTACTAGCGGGGGAACAGATACGCAGTATTTT. As protein: CSALTSGGTDTQYF.

This clonotype was counted a few times. The chain has TRBV7-3 and TRBJ1-1, with TRBD1 matching 8 bases. The CDR3 runs to 14 residues. The germline CDR1 and CDR2 sequences are SGHTA and FQGTGA. The trim removed 3 bases at V and 4 bases at J, leaving 4 bases unmatched. CDR3 DNA: TGTGCCAGCAGCTTGGACAGGGCGGGCACTGAAGCTTTCTTT. Translation: CASSLDRAGTEAFF.

V gene TRBV14 combines with J gene TRBJ1-2, with a possible D match to TRBD1 (5 bases). Trimming pared 1 base from V and 7 bases from J, leaving 16 bases between. This CDR3 has 15 amino acids. The germline V gene encodes CDR1 SGHDN and CDR2 FVKESK. As DNA, the CDR3 is TGTGCCAGCAGCCAAGGCGGTTCGGGACCAAGTGGCTACACCTTC. Residues: CASSQGGSGPSGYTF.

The V and J genes are TRBV2 and TRBJ2-7, with D possibly called TRBD1 or TRBD2 (5 bases each). Germline-derived CDR1 and CDR2 are SNHLY and FYNNEI. This CDR3 is built from 15 residues. V lost 6 bases and J 7 bases, leaving 22 bases between the germline ends. The chain's CDR3 is CASSPLGTTLAEQYF. The CDR3 region has the DNA TGTGCCAGCAGCCCCCTAGGGACGACCCTCGCGGAGCAGTACTTC.

This clonotype showed up just a few times. The chain combines TRBV11-2 with TRBJ2-2; 9 bases align to TRBD2. Germline lookup yields CDR1 SGHAT and CDR2 FQNNGV. This CDR3 is 17 amino acids long. V lost 1 base and J lost 2; bases outside the gene matches: 5. The CDR3 bases are TGTGCCAGCAGCTTAGGAGCTAGCGGGGCAAACACCGGGGAGCTGTTTTTT. Residues: CASSLGASGANTGELFF. The variable domain in full, completed from reference TRBV11-2 and TRBJ2-2, reads EAGVAQSPRYKIIEKRQSVAFWCNPISGHATLYWYQQILGQGPKLLIQFQNNGVVDDSQLPKDRFSAERLKGVDSTLKIQPAKLEDSAVYLCASSLGASGANTGELFFGEGSRLTVL.

This clonotype was seen ten or more times. The CDR3 protein is CASSLSGGTGEDTQYF. The CDR3 DNA sequence: TGTGCCAGCAGTTTATCTGGGGGGACCGGGGAAGATACGCAGTATTTT. V is TRBV28 and J is TRBJ2-3, with D tentatively TRBD2 (6 bases). Germline V gene data show CDR1 as MDHEN and CDR2 as SYDVKM. Trimming left V 1 base short and J 5 bases short, with 16 bases between. The CDR3 has 16 residues.

This clonotype was recorded at least ten times. The genes are TRBV4-1 and TRBJ1-1; D is ambiguous. Looked up from germline, CDR1 is MGHRA and CDR2 is YSYEKL. The CDR3 is made up of 16 amino acids. Between the trimmed V and J ends, which lost 4 bases and 0 bases, there was a span of 15 bases. CDR3 protein: CASSRGLTVMNTEAFF. The CDR3 nucleotides read TGCGCCAGCAGCCGAGGATTGACGGTCATGAACACTGAAGCTTTCTTT.